This T cell receptor beta chain was profiled in a study of immune cell composition in non-small cell lung cancer. The overall study: Lung adenocarcinoma or squamous carcinoma made up most tumours.

Study-level points and caveats: Squamous carcinomas (approximately 75%) more often had tumour-associated clones >0.5% than adenocarcinomas (33%). In adenocarcinoma, maximal tumour-associated clone frequency tracked TIL tumour reactivity. It was not proven that tumour-reactive clones equal dominant tumour-associated clones.

This clone has a single count. What it binds is unknown. The normal lung sample lay at least 3 cm, and maximally far, from the tumour. This CDR3 is 13 amino acids long. Germline CDR1 SGDLS, CDR2 YYNGEE. The V end was cut by 0 bases, the J end by 6 bases, with 9 bases between. Produced via immunoSEQ multiplex PCR; TCRdb's table is partial and in-frame only. The table shows several thousand clones, with roughly four fifths occurring only once. The gene calls are TRBV9 and TRBJ1-1, with D perhaps TRBD1 (5 bases). Material for sequencing was non-adjacent lung tissue. The source of this sequence is a human donor with non-small cell lung cancer. CDR3 amino acids: CASSVVWDAEAFF. The CDR3, as DNA: TGTGCCAGCAGCGTAGTTTGGGACGCTGAAGCTTTCTTT.